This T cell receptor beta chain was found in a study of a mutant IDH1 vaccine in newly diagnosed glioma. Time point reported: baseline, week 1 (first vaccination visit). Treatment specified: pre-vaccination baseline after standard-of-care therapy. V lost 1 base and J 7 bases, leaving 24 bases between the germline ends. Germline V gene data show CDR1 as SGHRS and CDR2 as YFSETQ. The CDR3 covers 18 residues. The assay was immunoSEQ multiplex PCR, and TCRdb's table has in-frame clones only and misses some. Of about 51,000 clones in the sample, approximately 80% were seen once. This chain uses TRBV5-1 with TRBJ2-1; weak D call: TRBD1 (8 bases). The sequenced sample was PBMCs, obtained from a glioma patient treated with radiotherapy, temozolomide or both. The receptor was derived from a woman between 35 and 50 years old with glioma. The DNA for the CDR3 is TGCGCCAGCAGCTTGTGGGGGAGGGGGACAGGAGCGTTTAATGAGCAGTTCTTC. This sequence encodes CASSLWGRGTGAFNEQFF.